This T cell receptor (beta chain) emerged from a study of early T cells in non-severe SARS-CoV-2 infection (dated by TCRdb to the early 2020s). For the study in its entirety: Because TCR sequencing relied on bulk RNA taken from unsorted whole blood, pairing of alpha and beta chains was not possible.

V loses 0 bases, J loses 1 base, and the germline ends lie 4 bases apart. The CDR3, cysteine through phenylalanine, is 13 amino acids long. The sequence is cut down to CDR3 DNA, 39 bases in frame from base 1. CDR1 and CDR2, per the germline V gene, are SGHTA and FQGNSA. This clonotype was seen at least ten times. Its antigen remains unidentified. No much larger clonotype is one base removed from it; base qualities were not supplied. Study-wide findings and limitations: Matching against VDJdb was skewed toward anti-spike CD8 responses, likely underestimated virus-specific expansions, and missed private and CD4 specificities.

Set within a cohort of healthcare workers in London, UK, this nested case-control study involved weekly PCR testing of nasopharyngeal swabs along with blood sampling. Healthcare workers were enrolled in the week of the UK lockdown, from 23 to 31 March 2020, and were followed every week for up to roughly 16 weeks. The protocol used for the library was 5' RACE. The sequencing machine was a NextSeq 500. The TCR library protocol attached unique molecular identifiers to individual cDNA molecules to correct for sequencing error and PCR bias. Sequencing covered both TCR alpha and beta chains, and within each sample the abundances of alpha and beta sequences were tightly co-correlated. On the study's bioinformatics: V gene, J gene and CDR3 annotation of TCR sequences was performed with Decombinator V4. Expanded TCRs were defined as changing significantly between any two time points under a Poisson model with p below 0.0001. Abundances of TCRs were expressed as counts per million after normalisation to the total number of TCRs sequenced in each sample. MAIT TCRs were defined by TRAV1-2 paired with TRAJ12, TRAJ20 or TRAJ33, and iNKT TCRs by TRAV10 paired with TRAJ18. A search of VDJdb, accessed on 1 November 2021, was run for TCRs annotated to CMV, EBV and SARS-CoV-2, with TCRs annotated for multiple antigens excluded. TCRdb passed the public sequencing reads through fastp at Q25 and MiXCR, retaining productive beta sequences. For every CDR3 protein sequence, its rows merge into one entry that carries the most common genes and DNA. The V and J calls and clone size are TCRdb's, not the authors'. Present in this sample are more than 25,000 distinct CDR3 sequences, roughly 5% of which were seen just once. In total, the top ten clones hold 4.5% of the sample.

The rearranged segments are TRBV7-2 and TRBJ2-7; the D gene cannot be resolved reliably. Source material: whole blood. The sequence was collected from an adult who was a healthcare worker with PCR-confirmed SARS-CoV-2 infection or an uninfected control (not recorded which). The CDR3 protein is CASSLAGSYEQYF. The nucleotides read TGTGCCAGCAGCTTAGCAGGGTCCTACGAGCAGTACTTC.